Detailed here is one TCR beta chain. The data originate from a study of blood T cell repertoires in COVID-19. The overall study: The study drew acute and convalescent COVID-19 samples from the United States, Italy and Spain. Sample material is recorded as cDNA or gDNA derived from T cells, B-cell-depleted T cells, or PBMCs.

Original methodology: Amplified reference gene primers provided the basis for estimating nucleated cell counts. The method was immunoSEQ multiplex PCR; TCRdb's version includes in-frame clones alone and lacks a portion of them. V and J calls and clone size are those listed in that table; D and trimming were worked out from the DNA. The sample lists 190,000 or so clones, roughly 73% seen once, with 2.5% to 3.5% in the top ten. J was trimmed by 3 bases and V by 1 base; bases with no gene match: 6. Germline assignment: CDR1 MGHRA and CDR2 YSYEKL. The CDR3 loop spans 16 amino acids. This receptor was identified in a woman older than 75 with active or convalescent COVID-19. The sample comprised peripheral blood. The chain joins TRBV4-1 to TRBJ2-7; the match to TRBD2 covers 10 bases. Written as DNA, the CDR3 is TGCGCCAGCAGCCAAGTTAGCGGGGGGCCCCACTACGAGCAGTACTTC. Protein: CASSQVSGGPHYEQYF.